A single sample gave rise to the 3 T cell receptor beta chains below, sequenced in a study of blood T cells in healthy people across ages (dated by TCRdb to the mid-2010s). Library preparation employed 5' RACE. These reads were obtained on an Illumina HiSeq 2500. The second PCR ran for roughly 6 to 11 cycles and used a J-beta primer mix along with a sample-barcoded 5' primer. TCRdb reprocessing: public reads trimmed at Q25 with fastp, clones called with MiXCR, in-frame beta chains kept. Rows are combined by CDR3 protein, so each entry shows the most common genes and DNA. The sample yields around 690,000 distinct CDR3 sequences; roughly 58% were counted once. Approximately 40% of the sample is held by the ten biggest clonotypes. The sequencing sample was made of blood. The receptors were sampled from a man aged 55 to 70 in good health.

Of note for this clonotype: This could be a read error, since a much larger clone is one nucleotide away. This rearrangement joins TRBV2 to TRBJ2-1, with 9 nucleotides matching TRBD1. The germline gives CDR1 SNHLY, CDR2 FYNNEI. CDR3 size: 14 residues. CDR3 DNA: TGTGCCAGCATGCCGGGACAGGGATTCAATGCGCAGTTCTTC. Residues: CASMPGQGFNAQFF.

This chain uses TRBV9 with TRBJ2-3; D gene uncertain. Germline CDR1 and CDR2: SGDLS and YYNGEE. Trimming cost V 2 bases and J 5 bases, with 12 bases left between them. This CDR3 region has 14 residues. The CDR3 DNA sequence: TGTGCCAGCAGCGTCCTCCATGGCGGAGATACGCAGTATTTT. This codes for CASSVLHGGDTQYF.

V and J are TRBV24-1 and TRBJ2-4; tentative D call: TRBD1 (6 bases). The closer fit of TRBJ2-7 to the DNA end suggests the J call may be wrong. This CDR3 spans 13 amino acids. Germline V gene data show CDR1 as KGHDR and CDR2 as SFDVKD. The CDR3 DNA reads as TGTGCCACCAGTGATACAGGGCCTTCCGAGCAGTACTTC. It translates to CATSDTGPSEQYF.